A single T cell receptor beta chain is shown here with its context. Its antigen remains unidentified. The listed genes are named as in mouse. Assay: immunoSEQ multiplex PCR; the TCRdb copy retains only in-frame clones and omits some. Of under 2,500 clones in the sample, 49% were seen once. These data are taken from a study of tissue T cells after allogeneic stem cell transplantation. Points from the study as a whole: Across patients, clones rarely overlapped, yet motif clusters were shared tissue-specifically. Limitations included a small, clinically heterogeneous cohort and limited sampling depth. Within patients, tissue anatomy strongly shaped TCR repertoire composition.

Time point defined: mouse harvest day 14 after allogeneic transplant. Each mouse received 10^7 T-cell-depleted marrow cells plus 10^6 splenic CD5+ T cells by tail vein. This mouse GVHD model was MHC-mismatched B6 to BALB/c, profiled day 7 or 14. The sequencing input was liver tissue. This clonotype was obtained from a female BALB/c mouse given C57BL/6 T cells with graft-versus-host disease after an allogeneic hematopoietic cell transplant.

The DNA read from the CDR3 is TGTGCCAGCTCTCCGGGACAGGGGGCGAGGAACGAAAGATTATTT. Amino acids: CASSPGQGARNERLF. The full CDR3 protein is CASSPGQGARNERLFF. The V and J genes are TRBV12-1 and TRBJ1-4; TRBD1 aligns across 12 bases. The read ends 1 residue early relative to the CDR3; the germline J gene fills the gap. V trimming: 2 bases; J trimming: 5 bases; junction bases outside the gene matches: 5. The CDR3 sequence is 16 residues long. Germline V gives CDR1 SGHSN, CDR2 HYEKVE.